These T cell receptor beta chains were read from a single sample in a study of T cell responses to AZD1222 COVID-19 vaccine. Produced via immunoSEQ multiplex PCR; TCRdb's table is partial and in-frame only. The data contain about 130,000 clones, about 90% of them seen just once; the ten biggest clones take up around 1.5%. This sample comprised peripheral blood, obtained on day 0 of AZD1222 vaccination. These receptors originate from an adult in good health. Each CDR3 is given with its conserved first and last residue. A D gene is named only where the DNA matches it firmly.

TRBJ1-2,NA,TRBV10-3,CAISGTAVGYGYTF,TGTGCCATCAGTGGGACGGCCGTTGGCTATGGCTACACCTTC
TRBJ1-1,NA,TRBV19,CASSLKYGWTTEAFF,TGTGCCAGTAGTTTGAAGTACGGCTGGACCACTGAAGCTTTCTTT
TRBJ1-1,NA,TRBV11-3,CASSFSYAEAFF,TGTGCCAGCAGCTTCAGCTACGCTGAAGCTTTCTTT
TRBJ1-2,NA,TRBV4-1,CASSQGGGARDYGYTF,TGCGCCAGCAGCCAGGGCGGAGGAGCCAGAGATTATGGCTACACCTTC
TRBJ1-1,NA,TRBV18,CASSPNRDTEAFF,TGTGCCAGCTCACCAAACAGGGACACTGAAGCTTTCTTT
TRBJ2-7,NA,TRBV2,CASSEGGFYEQYF,TGTGCCAGCAGTGAAGGGGGGTTCTACGAGCAGTACTTC
TRBJ2-2,TRBD2,TRBV29-1,CSVELAGGRTGELFF,TGCAGCGTTGAATTAGCGGGAGGTAGAACCGGGGAGCTGTTTTTT
TRBJ1-2,TRBD1,TRBV18,CASSPWTGVIRYGYTF,TGTGCCAGCTCACCATGGACAGGTGTTATTAGGTATGGCTACACCTTC
TRBJ1-1,NA,TRBV7-3,CASSLGRTNTEAFF,TGTGCCAGCAGCTTAGGCAGAACGAACACTGAAGCTTTCTTT
TRBJ2-7,NA,TRBV5-5,CASSLNSRAFVNEQYF,TGTGCCAGCAGCTTGAACTCTAGAGCGTTCGTAAACGAGCAGTACTTC
TRBJ1-6,NA,TRBV11-3,CASSMGGGRRSPLHF,TGTGCCAGCAGCATGGGGGGAGGTCGGCGATCACCCCTCCACTTT
TRBJ2-7,NA,TRBV10-3,CAIRPDSAGLEQYF,TGTGCCATCAGGCCGGACTCGGCCGGGTTGGAGCAGTACTTC